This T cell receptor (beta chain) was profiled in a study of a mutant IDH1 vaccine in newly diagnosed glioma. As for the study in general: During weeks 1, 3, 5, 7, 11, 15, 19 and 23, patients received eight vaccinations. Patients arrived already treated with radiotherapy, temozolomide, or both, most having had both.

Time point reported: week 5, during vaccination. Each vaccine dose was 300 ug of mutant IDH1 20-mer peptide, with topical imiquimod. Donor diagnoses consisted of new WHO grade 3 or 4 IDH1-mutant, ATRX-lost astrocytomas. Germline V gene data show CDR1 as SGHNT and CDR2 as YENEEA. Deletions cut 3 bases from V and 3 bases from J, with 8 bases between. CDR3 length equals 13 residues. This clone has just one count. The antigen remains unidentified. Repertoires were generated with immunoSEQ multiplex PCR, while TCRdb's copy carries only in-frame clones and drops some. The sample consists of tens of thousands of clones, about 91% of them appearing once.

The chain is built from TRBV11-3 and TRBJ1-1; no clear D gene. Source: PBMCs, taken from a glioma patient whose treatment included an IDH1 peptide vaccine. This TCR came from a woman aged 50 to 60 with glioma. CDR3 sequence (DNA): TGTGCCAGCAGCTTTGCAGAGGACACTGAAGCTTTCTTT. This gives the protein CASSFAEDTEAFF.